What follows are 16 T cell receptor beta chains derived from one specimen sequenced in a study of blood T cell repertoires in COVID-19 (dated by TCRdb to the early 2020s). The protocol used for the library was the immunoSEQ multiplex PCR assay. The table was pulled from immuneACCESS by TCRdb, which kept in-frame rearrangements only. Such tables lose some clones; where checked, under half of the loss comes from unresolved V genes, and the rest has no known cause. This sample lists roughly 230,000 clones; nearly 90% were detected once. Of the sample, roughly 2.2% falls within the top ten clones. The sequencing input was peripheral blood. The receptors were sampled from a woman in her sixties or seventies with COVID-19, enrolled during active disease.

The rearrangement joins TRBV6-5 to TRBJ1-1; D call uncertain. V was shortened by 7 bases and J by 4 bases, with 16 bases between the two germline ends. There are 14 residues in the CDR3. Per germline, CDR1 MNHEY and CDR2 SVGAGI. CDR3 DNA sequence: TGTGCCAGCACCGCACTAGGGTATGGCACTGAAGCTTTCTTT. This codes for CASTALGYGTEAFF.

This clone has only one observation. This rearrangement joins TRBV6-6 to TRBJ2-5; 8 bases agree with TRBD1. The CDR3 contains 14 residues. The germline gives CDR1 MNHNY, CDR2 SVGAGI (reference sequence). J lost 2 bases, V lost 8 bases, and 7 bases had no gene match. The CDR3 region is CASGQGALQETQYF. The CDR3 DNA sequence: TGTGCCAGCGGACAGGGAGCTCTACAAGAGACCCAGTACTTC.

This chain links TRBV9 with TRBJ2-5; 10 positions agree with TRBD1. The CDR3 extends over 16 amino acids. From germline, CDR1 is SGDLS and CDR2 YYNGEE. The V and J ends lost 4 bases and 5 bases, in that order; junction bases with no gene match: 11. As DNA, the CDR3 is TGTGCCAGCAGCCCATTGACAGGGGGCGCGGGGGAGACCCAGTACTTC. This translates into CASSPLTGGAGETQYF.

J is TRBJ2-4 and V is TRBV2, with D perhaps TRBD1 (5 bases). Germline CDR1 SNHLY, CDR2 FYNNEI. Trimming shortened V by 5 bases and J by 1 base, and 9 bases separated the two germline ends. There are 14 residues in the CDR3. DNA of the CDR3: TGTGCCAGCAGTAGTCCAGGGGCCAAAAACATTCAGTACTTC. Its translation: CASSSPGAKNIQYF.

The chain joins TRBV19 to TRBJ2-7, with 7 bases identical to TRBD1. J lost 0 bases, V lost 4 bases, and 12 bases had no gene match. The CDR3 is made up of 17 amino acids. Germline CDR1 and CDR2: LNHDA and SQIVND (reference sequence). CDR3 in DNA: TGTGCCAGTAGTAGGGAAGGGGGCACCTTCTTCTCCTACGAGCAGTACTTC. This codes for CASSREGGTFFSYEQYF.

The V and J genes are TRBV11-2 and TRBJ1-5; 8 nucleotides align to TRBD1. Trimming removed 5 bases from V and 8 bases from J; junction bases left unmatched: 5. The CDR3 runs to 13 residues. Germline-derived CDR1 and CDR2 are SGHAT and FQNNGV. The CDR3 nucleotides read TGTGCCAGCAGCCCCGACAGGGGAGAGCCCCAGCATTTT. It translates to CASSPDRGEPQHF. The variable domain in full, completed from reference TRBV11-2 and TRBJ1-5, reads EAGVAQSPRYKIIEKRQSVAFWCNPISGHATLYWYQQILGQGPKLLIQFQNNGVVDDSQLPKDRFSAERLKGVDSTLKIQPAKLEDSAVYLCASSPDRGEPQHFGDGTRLSIL.

This clone was detected a few times. The chain is built from TRBV18 and TRBJ1-2, with D hard to call. CDR1 and CDR2 (germline): KGHSH, LQKENI. V shed 2 bases and J shed 6 bases, with 13 bases lying between them. This CDR3 contains 14 residues. CDR3 in DNA: TGTGCCAGCTCACCAGGCAATAACTATGATGGCTACACCTTC. It translates to CASSPGNNYDGYTF.

The chain couples TRBV29-1 to TRBJ1-5; D perhaps matches TRBD1 (5 bases). The germline CDR1 and CDR2 sequences are SQVTM and ANQGSEA. Trimming cost V 4 bases and J 5 bases, with 9 bases left between them. The CDR3 contains 12 residues. CDR3 DNA: TGCAGCGTTGGACAGAGTGATCAGCCCCAGCATTTT. It translates to CSVGQSDQPQHF.

The chain carries TRBV6-5 and TRBJ1-3; 10 nucleotides line up with TRBD1. The CDR3 is 15 amino acids. Germline CDR1 is MNHEY and CDR2 is SVGAGI. Losses at the gene ends were 4 bases for V and 4 bases for J; bases not matched to a gene: 4. The CDR3 DNA reads TGTGCCAGCAGTTTGGACAGGGGGAAGGGAAACACCATATATTTT. It is translated as CASSLDRGKGNTIYF.

The rearrangement joins TRBV7-2 to TRBJ2-1, with 12 bases aligning to TRBD1. V dropped 5 bases and J dropped 8; count of bases not matched to a gene: 7. CDR1 is SGHTA, CDR2 FQGNSA, per germline. This CDR3 contains 15 residues. The CDR3 is CASSARDRGRYEQFF. The DNA for the CDR3 is TGTGCCAGCAGCGCCCGGGACAGGGGGCGGTATGAGCAGTTCTTC.

CDR3: CASSQVLGEGGETQYF. For the CDR3, the DNA is TGTGCCAGCAGCCAAGTACTCGGGGAGGGCGGTGAGACCCAGTACTTC. The V gene is TRBV7-8, the J gene TRBJ2-5; 7 bases agree with TRBD2. With 5 bases clipped from V and 5 bases from J, the junction kept 14 bases outside the gene matches. The CDR3 extends over 16 amino acids. CDR1 and CDR2 (germline): SGHVS, FQNEAQ. Using reference TRBV7-8 and TRBJ2-5 for the parts outside the CDR3, the full variable domain is GAGVSQSPRYKVAKRGQDVALRCDPISGHVSLFWYQQALGQGPEFLTYFQNEAQLDKSGLPSDRFFAERPEGSVSTLKIQRTQQEDSAVYLCASSQVLGEGGETQYFGPGTRLLVL.

The chain employs TRBV30 and TRBJ2-2; 8 nucleotides match TRBD1. The V gene's germline CDR1 is GTSNPN and CDR2 SVGIG (reference sequence). This CDR3 region has 15 residues. V lost 4 bases, J lost 7 bases, and 11 bases stayed unmatched. In nucleotides, the CDR3 is TGTGCCTGGAAGGGCTCTCCAGGGGGCGGCGGGGAGCTGTTTTTT. This translates into CAWKGSPGGGGELFF. The variable domain in full, completed from reference TRBV30 and TRBJ2-2, reads SQTIHQWPATLVQPVGSPLSLECTVEGTSNPNLYWYRQAAGRGLQLLFYSVGIGQISSEVPQNLSASRPQDRQFILSSKKLLLSDSGFYLCAWKGSPGGGGELFFGEGSRLTVL.

CDR3 DNA: TGTGCCAGCAGTCGAGGGGGGAGGCATGTAGAGTCACCCCTCCACTTT. Translated: CASSRGGRHVESPLHF. The V call is TRBV6-6, the J call TRBJ1-6, with D possibly matching TRBD1 (6 bases). Between the trimmed V and J ends, which lost 5 bases and 10 bases, there was a span of 21 bases. The CDR3 consists of 16 residues. Per the germline V gene, CDR1 is MNHNY and CDR2 is SVGAGI (reference sequence).

This rearrangement joins TRBV6-6 to TRBJ1-1, with D maybe TRBD1 (6 bases). The germline V and J ends were trimmed by 2 bases and 5 bases, with 12 bases remaining between them. CDR1 is MNHNY and CDR2 is SVGAGI in the germline V gene (reference sequence). CDR3 length equals 14 residues. The CDR3 nucleotides read TGTGCCAGCAGTTACATTTGGGACAATACTGAAGCTTTCTTT. Translated, it gives CASSYIWDNTEAFF.

The rearrangement uses TRBV7-8 and TRBJ2-2; 10 bases fit TRBD1. The trim removed 5 bases at V and 7 bases at J, leaving 7 bases unmatched. The length of the CDR3 is 15 residues. CDR1 is SGHVS, CDR2 FQNEAQ, per germline. CDR3 in DNA: TGTGCCAGCAGCCCCAGGACAGGGGGAAACGGGGAGCTGTTTTTT. It specifies CASSPRTGGNGELFF.

This chain connects TRBV7-2 to TRBJ1-2; 9 bases line up with TRBD1. Germline loops: CDR1 SGHTA, CDR2 FQGNSA. This CDR3 is 14 amino acids long. V dropped 5 bases and J dropped 10; count of bases not matched to a gene: 11. CDR3 sequence: CASSLYPTGGVYTF. CDR3 nucleotide sequence: TGTGCCAGCAGCCTCTACCCGACAGGGGGTGTCTACACCTTC.